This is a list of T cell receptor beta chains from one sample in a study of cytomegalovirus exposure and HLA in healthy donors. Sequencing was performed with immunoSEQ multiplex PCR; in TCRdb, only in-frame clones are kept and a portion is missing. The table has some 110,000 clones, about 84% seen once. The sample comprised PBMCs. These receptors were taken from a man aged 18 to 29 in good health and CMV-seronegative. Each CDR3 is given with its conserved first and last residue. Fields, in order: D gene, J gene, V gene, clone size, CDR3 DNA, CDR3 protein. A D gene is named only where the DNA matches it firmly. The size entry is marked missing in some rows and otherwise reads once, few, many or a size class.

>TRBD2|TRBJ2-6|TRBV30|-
TGTGCCTGGAGCCCCCTGCGGGGGAACTCTGGGGCCAACGTCCTGACTTTC
CAWSPLRGNSGANVLTF
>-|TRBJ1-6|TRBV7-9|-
TGTGCCAGCAGCTTAGGCCCGAGCGCGGGTAATTCACCCCTCCACTTT
CASSLGPSAGNSPLHF
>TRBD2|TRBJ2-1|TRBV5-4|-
TGTGCCAGCAGCTCTGGACTAGCGGGGGGAGGAGCCCACAATGAGCAGTTCTTC
CASSSGLAGGGAHNEQFF
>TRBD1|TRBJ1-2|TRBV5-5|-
TGTGCCAGCAGCTTGGAACCGGGACAGGGCTTCATCTATGGCTACACCTTC
CASSLEPGQGFIYGYTF
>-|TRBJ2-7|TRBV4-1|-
TGCGCCAGCAGCCAAGTCGACAGGTTATACGAGCAGTACTTC
CASSQVDRLYEQYF
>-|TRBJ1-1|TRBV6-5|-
TGTGCCAGCAGGGCCAGAACAGGCTCCACTGAAGCTTTCTTT
CASRARTGSTEAFF
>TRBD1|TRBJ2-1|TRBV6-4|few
TGTGCCAGCAGTAAAGGGACAGCCAACAATGAGCAGTTCTTC
CASSKGTANNEQFF
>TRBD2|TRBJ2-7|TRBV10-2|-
TGCGCCAGCAGTGAGACTAGCGGGATATCCTACGAGCAGTACTTC
CASSETSGISYEQYF
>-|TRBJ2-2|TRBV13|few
TGTGCCAGCAGCTTAGAGGGGGGGGACCAGAACACCGGGGAGCTGTTTTTT
CASSLEGGDQNTGELFF
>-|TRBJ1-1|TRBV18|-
TGTGCCAGCTCACCTCTATCGTCGAACACTGAAGCTTTCTTT
CASSPLSSNTEAFF
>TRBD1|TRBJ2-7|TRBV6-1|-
TGTGCCAGCAGGGAACCCCCGGGACAGGACCCCTACGAGCAGTACTTC
CASREPPGQDPYEQYF
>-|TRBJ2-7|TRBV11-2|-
TGTGCCAGCAGCTCCTTCTCCTACGAGCAGTACTTC
CASSSFSYEQYF
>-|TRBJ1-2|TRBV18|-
TGTGCCAGCTCACCAAACAGTCTTAATGGCTACACCTTC
CASSPNSLNGYTF
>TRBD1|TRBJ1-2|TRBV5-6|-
TGTGCCAGCAGCTTGCCCCACGACAGGGGATATGGCTACACCTTC
CASSLPHDRGYGYTF
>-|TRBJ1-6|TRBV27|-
TGTGCCAGCAGTTTTCGGGGAAGGGATTCACCCCTCCACTTT
CASSFRGRDSPLHF
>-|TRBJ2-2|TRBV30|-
TGTGCCTGGAATCTCTATCCGAACACCGGGGAGCTGTTTTTT
CAWNLYPNTGELFF
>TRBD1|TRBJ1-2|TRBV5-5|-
TGTGCCAGCAGCAAGACAGGGAACTATGGCTACACCTTC
CASSKTGNYGYTF
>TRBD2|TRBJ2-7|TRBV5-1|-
TGCGCCAGCAGTGATTTGGGGCTAGCGGTGAGCTCCTACGAGCAGTACTTC
CASSDLGLAVSSYEQYF
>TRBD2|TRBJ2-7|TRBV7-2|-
TGTGCCAGCAGCCTCCGAGCGGGGGGCCTGACCTACGAGCAGTACTTC
CASSLRAGGLTYEQYF
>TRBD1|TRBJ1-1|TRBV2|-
TGTGCCAGCAGTGGACTCGGACAGGGAGTAGGTGAAGCTTTCTTT
CASSGLGQGVGEAFF
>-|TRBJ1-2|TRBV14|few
TGTGCCAGCAGGGCAGGGGACTATGGCTACACCTTC
CASRAGDYGYTF
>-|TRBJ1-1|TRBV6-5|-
TGTGCCAGCAGCCAAGGGAGTCGCACTGAAGCTTTCTTT
CASSQGSRTEAFF
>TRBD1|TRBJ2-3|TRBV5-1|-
TGCGCCAGCAGCGCCGGGGACAGGGAGGGCGCAGATACGCAGTATTTT
CASSAGDREGADTQYF
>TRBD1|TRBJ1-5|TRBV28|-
TGTGCCAGCAGTTTAGACAGGGGGATCGGGCAGCCCCAGCATTTT
CASSLDRGIGQPQHF
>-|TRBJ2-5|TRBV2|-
TGTGCCAGCAGTGAATTCACAGCTCGGGAGACCCAGTACTTC
CASSEFTARETQYF
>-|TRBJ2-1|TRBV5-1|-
TGCGCCAGCAGCTTGGACCGGCAGGACAATGAGCAGTTCTTC
CASSLDRQDNEQFF
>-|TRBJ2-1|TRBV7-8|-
TGTGCCAGCAGCTTACACGACAGGATAACCTACAATGAGCAGTTCTTC
CASSLHDRITYNEQFF
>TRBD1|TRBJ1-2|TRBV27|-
TGTGCCAGCAGTTTACGTACCGGGACAGGGGTTCGGGGCTACACCTTC
CASSLRTGTGVRGYTF
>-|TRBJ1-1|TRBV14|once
TGTGCCAGCAGCCAAGACAGGGGCCCATACACTGAAGCTTTCTTT
CASSQDRGPYTEAFF
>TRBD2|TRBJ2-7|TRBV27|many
TGTGCCAGCAGTTTAGGCGGGAGCTCCTACGAGCAGTACTTC
CASSLGGSSYEQYF
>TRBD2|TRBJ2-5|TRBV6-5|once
TGTGCCAGCAGTTACCTGGATAGCGGGGGAGAGACCCAGTACTTC
CASSYLDSGGETQYF
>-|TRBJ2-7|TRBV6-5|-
TGTGCCAGCAGTTACAGTATAGGAGACTACGAGCAGTACTTC
CASSYSIGDYEQYF
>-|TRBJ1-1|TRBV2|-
TGTGCCAGCCGCCAGGATCACACTGAAGCTTTCTTT
CASRQDHTEAFF
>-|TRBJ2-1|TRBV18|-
TGTGCCAGCTCACTAGTCAGCGATGAGCAGTTCTTC
CASSLVSDEQFF